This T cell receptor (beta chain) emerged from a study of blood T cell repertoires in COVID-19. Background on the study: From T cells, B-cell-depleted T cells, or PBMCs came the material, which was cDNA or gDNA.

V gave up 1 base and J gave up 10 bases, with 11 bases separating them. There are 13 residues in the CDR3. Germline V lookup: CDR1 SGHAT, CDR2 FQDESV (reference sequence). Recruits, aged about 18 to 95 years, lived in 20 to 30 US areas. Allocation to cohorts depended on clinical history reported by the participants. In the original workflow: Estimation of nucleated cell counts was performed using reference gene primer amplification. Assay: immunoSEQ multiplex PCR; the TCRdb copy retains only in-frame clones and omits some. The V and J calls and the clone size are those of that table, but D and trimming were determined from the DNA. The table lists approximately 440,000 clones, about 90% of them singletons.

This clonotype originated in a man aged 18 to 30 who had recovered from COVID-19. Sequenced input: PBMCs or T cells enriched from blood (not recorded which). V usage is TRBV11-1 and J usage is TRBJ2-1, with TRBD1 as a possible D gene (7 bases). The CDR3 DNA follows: TGTGCCAGCAGCTTAGGGGCAGGGGGGGAGCAGTTCTTC. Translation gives CASSLGAGGEQFF.